This T cell receptor beta chain was found in a study of CD8+CD57+ T cells in acquired aplastic anemia. On the study more broadly: DNA per sorted CD4+ or CD8+ sample ranged about 0.2 to 27.4 ug, averaging around 3.2 ug.

General study points: Comparison of patients with controls identified twenty-nine shared CD8+ CDR3 sequences.

As to this clonotype: The antigen is unknown.

Genomic DNA, serving as template, underwent TCR beta VDJ and CDR3 profiling. TCRdb re-analysed the reads in MiXCR, keeping a single row per CDR3 protein. The top ten clones hold roughly 13% of a sample with over 150,000 distinct CDR3 sequences, 48% of them seen once. V dropped 9 bases and J dropped 4; count of bases not matched to a gene: 17. The CDR3 totals 17 residues. Germline V gene sequence: CDR1 LNHDA, CDR2 SQIVND (reference sequence). The patients chosen for sequencing had shown expansion of CD8+CD57+ cells (detected by flow cytometry). Among the patients, all had severe acquired aplastic anemia. Blood was sampled before the patients had received any therapy.

This rearrangement joins TRBV19 to TRBJ2-3, with 9 nucleotides matching TRBD1. The material sequenced was sorted CD4+, CD8+, or CD8+CD57+ T cells (not recorded which) from PBMCs. This TCR was recovered from a human donor with aplastic anemia. This chain's CDR3 is CASSQWDRALSADTQYF. The DNA for the CDR3 is TGTGCCAGCAGCCAGTGGGACAGGGCCCTTAGCGCAGATACGCAGTATTTT.